The T cell receptor (beta chain) under discussion was sequenced for a study of OX40 agonist ivuxolimab in advanced cancers. Turning to the study itself: Patients assigned to dose escalation were diagnosed with hepatocellular carcinoma, melanoma, renal cell or head and neck cancer. Partial responses were achieved by three patients, of whom one had hepatocellular carcinoma and two had cutaneous melanoma.

Profiled with immunoSEQ multiplex PCR; TCRdb holds only in-frame clones, not every one. The data contain roughly 86,000 clones, 80% to 90% of them singletons. V was pared by 2 bases and J by 7 bases, with 7 bases of the junction left unmatched. There are 16 residues in the CDR3. Germline assignment: CDR1 MNHEY and CDR2 SMNVEV (reference sequence). This clonotype was obtained from an adult with an advanced solid tumor such as melanoma, head and neck, liver or kidney cancer. Here the sequenced sample was CD4+ or CD8+ T cells sorted from blood, taken in a trial of the OX40 agonist ivuxolimab. The V and J genes are TRBV27 and TRBJ2-1; 11 nucleotides align to TRBD1. Here the CDR3 reads CASSLTGQGAGNEQFF. Here the CDR3 DNA reads TGTGCCAGCAGTTTAACCGGACAGGGGGCGGGAAATGAGCAGTTCTTC.